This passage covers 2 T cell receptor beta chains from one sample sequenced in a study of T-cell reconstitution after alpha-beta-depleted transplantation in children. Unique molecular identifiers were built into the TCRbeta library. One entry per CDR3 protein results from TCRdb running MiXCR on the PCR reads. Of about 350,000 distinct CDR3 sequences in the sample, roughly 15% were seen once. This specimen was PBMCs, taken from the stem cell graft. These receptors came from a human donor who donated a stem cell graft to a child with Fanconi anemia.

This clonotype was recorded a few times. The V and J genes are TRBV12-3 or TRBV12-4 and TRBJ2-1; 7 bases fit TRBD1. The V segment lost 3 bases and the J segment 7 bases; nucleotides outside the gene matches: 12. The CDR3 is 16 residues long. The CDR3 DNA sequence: TGTGCCAGCAGTTTTATTCGAGGGGGCGCGGTAAATGAGCAGTTCTTC. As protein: CASSFIRGGAVNEQFF.

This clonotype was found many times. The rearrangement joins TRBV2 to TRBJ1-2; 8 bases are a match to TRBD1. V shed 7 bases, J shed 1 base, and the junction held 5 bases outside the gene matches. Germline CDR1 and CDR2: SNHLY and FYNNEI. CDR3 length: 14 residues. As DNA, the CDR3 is TGTGCCAGCAAGGGACAGGCCTATAACTATGGCTACACCTTC. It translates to CASKGQAYNYGYTF.